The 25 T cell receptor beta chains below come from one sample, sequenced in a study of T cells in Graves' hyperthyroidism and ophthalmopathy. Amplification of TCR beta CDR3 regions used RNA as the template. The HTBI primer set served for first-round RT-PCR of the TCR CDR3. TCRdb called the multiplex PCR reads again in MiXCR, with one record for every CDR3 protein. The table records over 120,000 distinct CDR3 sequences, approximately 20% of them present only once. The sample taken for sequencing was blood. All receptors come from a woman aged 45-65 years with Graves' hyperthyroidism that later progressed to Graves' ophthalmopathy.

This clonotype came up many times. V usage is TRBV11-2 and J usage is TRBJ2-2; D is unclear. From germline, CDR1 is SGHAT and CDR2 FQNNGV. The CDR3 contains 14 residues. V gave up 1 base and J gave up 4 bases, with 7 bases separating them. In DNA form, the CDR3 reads TGTGCCAGCAGCTTAGTCGGCAGCACCGGGGAGCTGTTTTTT. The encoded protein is CASSLVGSTGELFF.

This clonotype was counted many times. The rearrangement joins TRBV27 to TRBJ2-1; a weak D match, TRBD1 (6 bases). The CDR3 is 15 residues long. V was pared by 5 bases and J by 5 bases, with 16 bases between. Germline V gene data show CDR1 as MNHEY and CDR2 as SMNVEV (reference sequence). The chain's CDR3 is CASSPTGYRDNEQFF. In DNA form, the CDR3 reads TGTGCCAGCAGTCCTACAGGGTATAGGGACAATGAGCAGTTCTTC.

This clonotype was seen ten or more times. The CDR3 region has the DNA TGTGCCAGCAGTGGGGACAGGCTCTACGAGCAGTACTTC. Its translation: CASSGDRLYEQYF. The chain recombines TRBV2 with TRBJ2-7; TRBD1 aligns across 8 bases. The CDR3 runs 13 residues. J lost 3 bases, V lost 4 bases, and 2 bases had no gene match. Germline values: CDR1 SNHLY, CDR2 FYNNEI.

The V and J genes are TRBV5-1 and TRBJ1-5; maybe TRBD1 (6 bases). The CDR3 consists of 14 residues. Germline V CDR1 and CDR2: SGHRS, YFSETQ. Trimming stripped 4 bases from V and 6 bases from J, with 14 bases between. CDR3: CASSPDGGGQPQHF. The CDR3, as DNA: TGCGCCAGCAGCCCCGACGGGGGCGGTCAGCCCCAGCATTTT.

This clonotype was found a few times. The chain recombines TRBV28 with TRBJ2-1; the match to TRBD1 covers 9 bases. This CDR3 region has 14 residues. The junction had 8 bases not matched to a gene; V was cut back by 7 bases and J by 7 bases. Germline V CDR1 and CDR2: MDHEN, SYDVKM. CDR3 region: CASKAGTGYNEQFF. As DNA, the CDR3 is TGTGCCAGCAAAGCCGGGACAGGGTATAATGAGCAGTTCTTC.

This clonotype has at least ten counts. CDR3 sequence (DNA): TGTGCCAGCAGTTACTCGAGACAGGGGGGTAGAGATACGCAGTATTTT. Its translation: CASSYSRQGGRDTQYF. The chain couples TRBV6-6 to TRBJ2-3; 9 positions agree with TRBD1. Germline V gives CDR1 MNHNY, CDR2 SVGAGI (reference sequence). CDR3 length equals 16 residues. The V segment lost 0 bases and the J segment 5 bases; nucleotides outside the gene matches: 6.

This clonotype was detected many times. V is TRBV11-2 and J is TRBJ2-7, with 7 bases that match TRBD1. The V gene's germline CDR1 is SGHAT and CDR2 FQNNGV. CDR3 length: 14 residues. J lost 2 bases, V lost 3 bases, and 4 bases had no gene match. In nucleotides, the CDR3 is TGTGCCAGCAGCTTTGCTACAGGGGCCTACGAGCAGTACTTC. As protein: CASSFATGAYEQYF.

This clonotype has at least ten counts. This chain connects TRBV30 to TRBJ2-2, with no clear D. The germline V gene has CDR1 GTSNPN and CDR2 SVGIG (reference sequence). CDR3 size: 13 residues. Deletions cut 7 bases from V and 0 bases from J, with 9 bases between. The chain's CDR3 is CAFWWANTGELFF. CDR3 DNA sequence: TGTGCCTTTTGGTGGGCGAACACCGGGGAGCTGTTTTTT.

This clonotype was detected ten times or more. Written as DNA, the CDR3 is TGCAGTGCCAGCGGGAGCCCTACCCGCACAGATACGCAGTATTTT. This gives the protein CSASGSPTRTDTQYF. The rearrangement joins TRBV20-1 to TRBJ2-3, with 8 bases aligning to TRBD2. V was pared by 6 bases and J by 1 base, with 9 bases of the junction left unmatched. The CDR3 runs 15 residues. CDR1 is DFQATT, CDR2 SNEGSKA, per germline (reference sequence).

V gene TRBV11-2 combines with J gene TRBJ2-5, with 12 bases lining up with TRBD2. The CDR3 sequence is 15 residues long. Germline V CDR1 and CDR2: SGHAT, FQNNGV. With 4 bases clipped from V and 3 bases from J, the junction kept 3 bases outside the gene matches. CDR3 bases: TGTGCCAGCAGCTACGGACTAGCGGGAAAAGAGACCCAGTACTTC. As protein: CASSYGLAGKETQYF.

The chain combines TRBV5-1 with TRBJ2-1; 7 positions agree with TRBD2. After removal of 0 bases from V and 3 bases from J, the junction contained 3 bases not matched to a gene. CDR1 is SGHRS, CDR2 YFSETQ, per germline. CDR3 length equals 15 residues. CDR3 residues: CASSLGGTIYNEQFF. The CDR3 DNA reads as TGCGCCAGCAGCTTGGGCGGGACTATCTACAATGAGCAGTTCTTC.

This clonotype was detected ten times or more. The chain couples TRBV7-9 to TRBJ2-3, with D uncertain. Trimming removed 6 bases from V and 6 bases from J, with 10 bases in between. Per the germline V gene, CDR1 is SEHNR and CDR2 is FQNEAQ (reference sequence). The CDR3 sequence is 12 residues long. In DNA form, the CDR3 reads TGTGCCAGCAGTCGTCATTTGGATACGCAGTATTTT. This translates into CASSRHLDTQYF. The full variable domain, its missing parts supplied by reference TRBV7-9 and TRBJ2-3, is DTGVSQNPRHKITKRGQNVTFRCDPISEHNRLYWYRQTLGQGPEFLTYFQNEAQLEKSRLLSDRFSAERPKGSFSTLEIQRTEQGDSAMYLCASSRHLDTQYFGPGTRLTVL.

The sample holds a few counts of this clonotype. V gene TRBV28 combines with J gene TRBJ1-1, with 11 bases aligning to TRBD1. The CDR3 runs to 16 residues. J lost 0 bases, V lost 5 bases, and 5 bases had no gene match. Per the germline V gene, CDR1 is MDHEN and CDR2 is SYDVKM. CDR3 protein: CASSPGQGGLNTEAFF. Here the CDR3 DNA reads TGTGCCAGCAGTCCGGGACAGGGGGGTTTGAACACTGAAGCTTTCTTT.

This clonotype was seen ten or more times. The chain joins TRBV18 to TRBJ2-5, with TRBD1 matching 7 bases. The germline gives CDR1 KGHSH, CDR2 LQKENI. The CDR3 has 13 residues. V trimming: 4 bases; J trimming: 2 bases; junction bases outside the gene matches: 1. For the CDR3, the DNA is TGTGCCAGCTCACTGGGACAGCAAGAGACCCAGTACTTC. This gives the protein CASSLGQQETQYF. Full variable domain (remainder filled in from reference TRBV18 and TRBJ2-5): NAGVMQNPRHLVRRRGQEARLRCSPMKGHSHVYWYRQLPEEGLKFMVYLQKENIIDESGMPKERFSAEFPKEGPSILRIQQVVRGDSAAYFCASSLGQQETQYFGPGTRLLVL.

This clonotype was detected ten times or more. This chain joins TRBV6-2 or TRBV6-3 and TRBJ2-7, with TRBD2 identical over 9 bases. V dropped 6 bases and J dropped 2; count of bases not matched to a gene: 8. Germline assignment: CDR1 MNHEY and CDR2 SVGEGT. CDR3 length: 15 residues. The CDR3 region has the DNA TGTGCCAGCAGGCCCATTAGCGGGAGAACCTACGAGCAGTACTTC. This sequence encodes CASRPISGRTYEQYF.

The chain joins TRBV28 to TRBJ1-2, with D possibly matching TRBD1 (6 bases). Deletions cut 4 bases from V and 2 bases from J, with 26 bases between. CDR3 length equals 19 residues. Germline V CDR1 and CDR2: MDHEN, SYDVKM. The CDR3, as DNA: TGTGCCAGCAGTTCCGCCCTAGGACAGCGGAACTATGGGAACTATGGCTACACCTTC. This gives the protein CASSSALGQRNYGNYGYTF.

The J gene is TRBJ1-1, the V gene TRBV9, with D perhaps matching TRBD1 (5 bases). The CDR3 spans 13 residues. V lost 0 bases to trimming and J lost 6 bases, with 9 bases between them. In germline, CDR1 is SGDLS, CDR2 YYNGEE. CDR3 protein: CASSVVARAEAFF. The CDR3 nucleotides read TGTGCCAGCAGCGTAGTAGCCAGGGCTGAAGCTTTCTTT.

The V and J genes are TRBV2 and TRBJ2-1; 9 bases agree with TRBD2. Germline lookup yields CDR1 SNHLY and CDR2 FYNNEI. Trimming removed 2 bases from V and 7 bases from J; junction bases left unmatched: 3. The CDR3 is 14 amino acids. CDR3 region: CASSEQAGGNEQFF. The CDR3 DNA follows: TGTGCCAGCAGTGAACAAGCGGGAGGTAATGAGCAGTTCTTC. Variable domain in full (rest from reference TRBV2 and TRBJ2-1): EPEVTQTPSHQVTQMGQEVILRCVPISNHLYFYWYRQILGQKVEFLVSFYNNEISEKSEIFDDQFSVERPDGSNFTLKIRSTKLEDSAMYFCASSEQAGGNEQFFGPGTRLTVL.

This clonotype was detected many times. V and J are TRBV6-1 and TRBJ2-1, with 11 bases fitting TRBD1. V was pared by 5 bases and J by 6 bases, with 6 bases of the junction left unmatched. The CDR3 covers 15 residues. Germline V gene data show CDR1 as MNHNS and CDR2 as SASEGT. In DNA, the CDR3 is TGTGCCAGCAGTCGAGGGACAGGGGGACCCAATGAGCAGTTCTTC. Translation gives CASSRGTGGPNEQFF.

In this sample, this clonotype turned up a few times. The CDR3 sequence: CASSSGEANTGELFF. The CDR3 DNA follows: TGTGCCAGCAGTTCCGGGGAAGCGAACACCGGGGAGCTGTTTTTT. This rearrangement joins TRBV7-9 to TRBJ2-2, with D possibly matching TRBD2 (5 bases). Germline V gene sequence: CDR1 SEHNR, CDR2 FQNEAQ (reference sequence). V was trimmed by 6 bases and J by 0 bases, leaving 11 bases between them. The CDR3 has 15 amino acids.

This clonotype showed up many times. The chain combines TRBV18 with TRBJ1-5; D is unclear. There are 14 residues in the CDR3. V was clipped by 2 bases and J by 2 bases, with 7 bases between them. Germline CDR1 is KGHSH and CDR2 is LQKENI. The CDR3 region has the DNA TGTGCCAGCTCACCAAAGGAGGGCAATCAGCCCCAGCATTTT. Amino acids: CASSPKEGNQPQHF.

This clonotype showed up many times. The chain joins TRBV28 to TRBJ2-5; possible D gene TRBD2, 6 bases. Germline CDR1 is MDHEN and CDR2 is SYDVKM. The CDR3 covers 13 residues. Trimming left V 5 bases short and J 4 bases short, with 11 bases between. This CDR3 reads CASSPGDGETQYF. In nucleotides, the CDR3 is TGTGCCAGCAGTCCGGGGGACGGAGAGACCCAGTACTTC.

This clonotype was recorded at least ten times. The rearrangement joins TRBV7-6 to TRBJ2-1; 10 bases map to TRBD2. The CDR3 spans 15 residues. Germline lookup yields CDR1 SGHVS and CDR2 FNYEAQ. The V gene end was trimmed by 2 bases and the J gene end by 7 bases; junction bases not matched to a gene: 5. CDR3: CASSLTSGAWNEQFF. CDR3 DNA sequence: TGTGCCAGCAGCTTAACTAGCGGGGCCTGGAATGAGCAGTTCTTC.

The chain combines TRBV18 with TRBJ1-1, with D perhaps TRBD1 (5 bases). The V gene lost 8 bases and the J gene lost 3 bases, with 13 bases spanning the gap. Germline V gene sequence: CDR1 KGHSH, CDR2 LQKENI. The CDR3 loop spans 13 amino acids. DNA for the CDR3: TGTGCCAGCGGGGGGGGGGTGGACACTGAAGCTTTCTTT. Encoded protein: CASGGGVDTEAFF.

The CDR3 DNA sequence: TGTGCCATCGGACAGGGGGGGAACACTGAAGCTTTCTTT. It translates to CAIGQGGNTEAFF. J is TRBJ1-1 and V is TRBV28; 10 bases are a match to TRBD1. This CDR3 is built from 13 residues. V lost 10 bases and J lost 1; bases outside the gene matches: 3. Per the germline V gene, CDR1 is MDHEN and CDR2 is SYDVKM.